A single sample gave rise to the 16 T cell receptor beta chains below, sequenced in a study of beta chain features in type 1 diabetes. The study reverse transcribed the entire isolated RNA, so it sequenced expressed TCRB transcripts. Method: immunoSEQ multiplex PCR; TCRdb's copy keeps in-frame clones and lacks some. The data show approximately 250,000 clones, with 9.6% seen just once and less than 0.035% held by the top ten. The sequencing input was naive CD4+ T cells from blood. Receptors were obtained from a woman aged 18-30 years in good health.

This clone was seen a few times. As DNA, the CDR3 is TGTGCCAGCAGCCAAGGGACAGGCTTTTCACCCCTCCACTTT. It codes for CASSQGTGFSPLHF. The V call is TRBV7-2, the J call TRBJ1-6; the match to TRBD1 covers 8 bases. V dropped 5 bases and J dropped 9; count of bases not matched to a gene: 6. The length of the CDR3 is 14 residues. The germline V gene encodes CDR1 SGHTA and CDR2 FQGNSA.

This clone was seen only a few times. The V and J genes are TRBV19 and TRBJ2-1, with 8 bases that match TRBD2. Germline CDR1 reads LNHDA; CDR2 reads SQIVND (reference sequence). The CDR3 loop spans 15 amino acids. V lost 7 bases to trimming and J lost 9 bases; unmatched junction nucleotides: 14. CDR3 region: CASKSGLAGGSEQFF. In nucleotides, the CDR3 is TGTGCCAGTAAAAGTGGGCTAGCGGGCGGGAGTGAGCAGTTCTTC.

There are a few counts of this clone. This sequence joins TRBV6-5 and TRBJ2-1; a weak D match, TRBD1 (7 bases). CDR1 and CDR2 (germline): MNHEY, SVGAGI. Trimming cost V 10 bases and J 9 bases, with 22 bases left between them. This CDR3 region has 14 residues. CDR3 sequence (DNA): TGTGCCATCAGGAGGGCAGGGGGTCTAGGTGAGCAGTTCTTC. Protein product: CAIRRAGGLGEQFF.

CDR3 region: CASSLSIAGRETQYF. The CDR3 region has the DNA TGTGCCAGCAGCTTATCGATAGCGGGGCGAGAGACCCAGTACTTC. The gene calls are TRBV11-1 and TRBJ2-5, with TRBD2 identical over 8 bases. Unmatched junction bases numbered 6, after V lost 2 bases and J lost 4 bases. Per germline, CDR1 SGHAT and CDR2 FQDESV (reference sequence). This CDR3 is built from 15 residues.

V gene TRBV11-2 combines with J gene TRBJ1-5; the match to TRBD1 covers 7 bases. The ends lost 4 bases at V and 6 bases at J; junction bases unmatched: 3. The CDR3 contains 13 residues. Germline V gives CDR1 SGHAT, CDR2 FQNNGV. The CDR3 loop is CASSSTGFQPQHF. The CDR3 bases are TGTGCCAGCAGCTCGACAGGGTTTCAGCCCCAGCATTTT.

The genes are TRBV18 and TRBJ1-5; TRBD1 aligns across 8 bases. In germline, CDR1 is KGHSH, CDR2 LQKENI. Germline trimming cut 4 bases from V and 7 bases from J; bases unmatched to any gene: 6. This CDR3 is 14 amino acids long. The CDR3 bases are TGTGCCAGCTCACTTGACAGGGGTGGCCAGCCCCAGCATTTT. Its translation is CASSLDRGGQPQHF.

This clone was observed a handful of times. The CDR3 DNA follows: TGTGCCTGGGGCCGGGACAGGGTGGATAACTATGGCTACACCTTC. Its translation: CAWGRDRVDNYGYTF. The gene calls are TRBV30 and TRBJ1-2; 9 bases map to TRBD1. Germline V gives CDR1 GTSNPN, CDR2 SVGIG (reference sequence). The junction had 8 bases not matched to a gene; V was cut back by 5 bases and J by 1 base. CDR3 size: 15 residues.

The rearrangement uses TRBV6-5 and TRBJ1-2; D perhaps matches TRBD1 (6 bases). CDR3 length equals 14 residues. The V gene lost 5 bases and the J gene lost 8 bases, with 18 bases spanning the gap. Per the germline V gene, CDR1 is MNHEY and CDR2 is SVGAGI. The CDR3 loop is CASSRQAQNGGYTF. The DNA for the CDR3 is TGTGCCAGCAGTCGACAGGCTCAAAACGGGGGCTACACCTTC.

This sequence joins TRBV9 and TRBJ2-5; 10 bases match TRBD2. The CDR3 has 18 amino acids. CDR1 is SGDLS, CDR2 YYNGEE, per germline. V lost 2 bases to trimming and J lost 5 bases; unmatched junction nucleotides: 15. CDR3 DNA sequence: TGTGCCAGCAGCGTTAGCCTCGCTAGCGGGAGTATTAGGGAGACCCAGTACTTC. It yields the protein CASSVSLASGSIRETQYF.

This clone has only a few counts. The rearrangement uses TRBV4-1 and TRBJ1-2; D is unresolved. The CDR3 contains 14 residues. V gave up 1 base and J gave up 8 bases, with 14 bases separating them. The germline V gene encodes CDR1 MGHRA and CDR2 YSYEKL. The DNA of the CDR3 is TGCGCCAGCAGCCAAGTCACCGCGATCCACGGCTACACCTTC. Its translation is CASSQVTAIHGYTF.

This clone was counted a few times. The J gene is TRBJ1-4, the V gene TRBV7-2; D ambiguous. V was clipped by 4 bases and J by 8 bases, with 17 bases between them. The CDR3 contains 15 residues. CDR1 is SGHTA and CDR2 is FQGNSA in the germline V gene. The CDR3 nucleotides read TGTGCCAGCAGCTCTCGCGGCCCGACGGGGGAAAAACTGTTTTTT. This gives the protein CASSSRGPTGEKLFF.

In nucleotides, the CDR3 is TGTGCCAGCCGTCAACCGCAGGGGAGTATCGAGCAGTACTTC. This codes for CASRQPQGSIEQYF. This chain joins TRBV6-6 and TRBJ2-7; D is possibly TRBD1 (6 bases). The CDR3 sequence is 14 residues long. Germline V gives CDR1 MNHNY, CDR2 SVGAGI (reference sequence). Trimming stripped 8 bases from V and 6 bases from J, with 20 bases between.

The chain has TRBV5-1 and TRBJ2-2; 7 bases are shared with TRBD2. Trimming removed 4 bases from V and 0 bases from J; junction bases left unmatched: 12. This CDR3 has 18 amino acids. Germline V lookup: CDR1 SGHRS, CDR2 YFSETQ. CDR3 coding DNA: TGCGCCAGCAGCCAAACTCTAGCGGTACTCGCGAACACCGGGGAGCTGTTTTTT. It encodes CASSQTLAVLANTGELFF.

This chain joins TRBV5-1 and TRBJ2-5; tentative D call: TRBD1 (6 bases). The CDR3 is 14 residues long. The V gene's germline CDR1 is SGHRS and CDR2 YFSETQ. V gave up 2 bases and J gave up 3 bases, with 11 bases separating them. As DNA, the CDR3 is TGCGCCAGCAGCTTCGGGACAATAGAAGAGACCCAGTACTTC. Amino acids: CASSFGTIEETQYF.

This chain connects TRBV4-1 to TRBJ1-5; a possible D gene is TRBD1 (6 bases). From germline, CDR1 is MGHRA and CDR2 YSYEKL. Trimming cost V 1 base and J 0 bases, with 19 bases left between them. CDR3 length: 19 residues. The chain's CDR3 is CASSQASQGQGGSNQPQHF. CDR3 bases: TGCGCCAGCAGCCAAGCTTCGCAGGGGCAAGGGGGTAGCAATCAGCCCCAGCATTTT.

This clone showed up just a few times. At the DNA level, this CDR3 is encoded by other sequences in the same sample as well. V and J are TRBV5-1 and TRBJ2-3; 8 bases match TRBD2. Germline values: CDR1 SGHRS, CDR2 YFSETQ. The CDR3 extends over 15 amino acids. J lost 2 bases, V lost 5 bases, and 7 bases had no gene match. In nucleotides, the CDR3 is TGCGCCAGCAGATCGGCGGGAGGAGTCACAGATACGCAGTATTTT. It yields the protein CASRSAGGVTDTQYF. Together with reference TRBV5-1 and TRBJ2-3, the CDR3 gives the full variable domain: KAGVTQTPRYLIKTRGQQVTLSCSPISGHRSVSWYQQTPGQGLQFLFEYFSETQRNKGNFPGRFSGRQFSNSRSEMNVSTLELGDSALYLCASRSAGGVTDTQYFGPGTRLTVL.